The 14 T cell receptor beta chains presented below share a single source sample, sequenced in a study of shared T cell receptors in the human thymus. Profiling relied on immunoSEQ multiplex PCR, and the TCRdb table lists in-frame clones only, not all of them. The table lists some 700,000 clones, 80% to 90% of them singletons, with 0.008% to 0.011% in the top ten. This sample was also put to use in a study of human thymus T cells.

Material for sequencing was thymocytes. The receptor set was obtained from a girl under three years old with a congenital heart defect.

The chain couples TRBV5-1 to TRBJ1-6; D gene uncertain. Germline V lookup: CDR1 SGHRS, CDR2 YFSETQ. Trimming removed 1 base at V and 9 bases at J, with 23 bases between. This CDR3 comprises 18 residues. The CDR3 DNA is TGCGCCAGCAGCTTGTACCCCCGCGAGGCGGCCCCTAGTTCACCCCTCCACTTT. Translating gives CASSLYPREAAPSSPLHF.

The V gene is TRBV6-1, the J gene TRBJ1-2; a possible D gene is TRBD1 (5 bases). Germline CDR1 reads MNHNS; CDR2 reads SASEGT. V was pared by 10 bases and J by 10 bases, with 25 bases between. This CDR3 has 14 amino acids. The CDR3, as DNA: TGTGCCACTCTCAGGGCGGATTCTCATTCCTCCTACACCTTC. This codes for CATLRADSHSSYTF.

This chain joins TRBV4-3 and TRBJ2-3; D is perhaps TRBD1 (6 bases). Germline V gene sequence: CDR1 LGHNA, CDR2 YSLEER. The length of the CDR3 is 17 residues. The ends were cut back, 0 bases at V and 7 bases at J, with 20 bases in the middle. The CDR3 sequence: CASSQDRQAYTLYTQYF. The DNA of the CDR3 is TGCGCCAGCAGCCAAGATAGACAGGCCTACACACTATATACGCAGTATTTT.

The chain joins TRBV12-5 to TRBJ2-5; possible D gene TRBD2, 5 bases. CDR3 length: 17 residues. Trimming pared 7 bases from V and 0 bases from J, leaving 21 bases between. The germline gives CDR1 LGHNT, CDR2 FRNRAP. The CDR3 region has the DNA TGTGCTAGTGTAGGCCACCCTCGGGGTTCGGACCAAGAGACCCAGTACTTC. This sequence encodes CASVGHPRGSDQETQYF. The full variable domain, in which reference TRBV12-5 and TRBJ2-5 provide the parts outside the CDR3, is DARVTQTPRHKVTEMGQEVTMRCQPILGHNTVFWYRQTMMQGLELLAYFRNRAPLDDSGMPKDRFSAEMPDATLATLKIQPSEPRDSAVYFCASVGHPRGSDQETQYFGPGTRLLVL.

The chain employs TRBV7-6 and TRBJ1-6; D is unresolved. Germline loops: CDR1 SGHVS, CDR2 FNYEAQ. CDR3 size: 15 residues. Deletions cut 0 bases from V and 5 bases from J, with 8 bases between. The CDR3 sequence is CASSLADRDNSPLHF. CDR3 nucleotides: TGTGCCAGCAGCTTAGCTGACCGGGATAATTCACCCCTCCACTTT.

The CDR3 bases are TGTGCCAGCAGCATCAAGTTTACAGGGTCTGACTCCTACGAGCAGTACTTC. Its translation is CASSIKFTGSDSYEQYF. J is TRBJ2-7 and V is TRBV11-2; D perhaps matches TRBD1 (6 bases). Germline assignment: CDR1 SGHAT and CDR2 FQNNGV. CDR3 length: 17 amino acids. V was trimmed by 5 bases and J by 0 bases, leaving 20 bases between them.

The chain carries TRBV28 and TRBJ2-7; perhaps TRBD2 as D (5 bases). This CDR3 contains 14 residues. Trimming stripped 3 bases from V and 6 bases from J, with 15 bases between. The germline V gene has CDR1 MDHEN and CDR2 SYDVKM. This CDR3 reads CASSLALAGSEQYF. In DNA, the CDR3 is TGTGCCAGCAGTTTGGCGCTAGCAGGATCCGAGCAGTACTTC.

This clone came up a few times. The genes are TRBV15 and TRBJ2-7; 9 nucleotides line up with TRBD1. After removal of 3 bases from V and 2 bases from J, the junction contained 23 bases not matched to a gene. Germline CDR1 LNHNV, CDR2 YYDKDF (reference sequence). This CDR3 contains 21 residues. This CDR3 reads CATSSATQRDREKHGTYEQYF. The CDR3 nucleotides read TGTGCCACCAGCAGTGCGACCCAACGGGACAGGGAAAAACATGGTACCTACGAGCAGTACTTC.

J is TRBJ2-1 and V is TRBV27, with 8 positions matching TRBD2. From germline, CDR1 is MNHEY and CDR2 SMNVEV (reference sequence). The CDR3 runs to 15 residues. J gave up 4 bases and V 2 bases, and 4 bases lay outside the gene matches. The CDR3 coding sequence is TGTGCCAGCAGTTTAAGGCCTAGCGGGTACAATGAGCAGTTCTTC. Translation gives CASSLRPSGYNEQFF.

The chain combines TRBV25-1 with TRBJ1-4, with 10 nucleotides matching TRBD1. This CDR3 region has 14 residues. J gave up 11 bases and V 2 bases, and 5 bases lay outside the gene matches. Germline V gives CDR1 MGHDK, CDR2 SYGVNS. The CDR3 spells CASSEGDRGWKLFF. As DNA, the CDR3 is TGTGCCAGCAGTGAAGGGGACAGGGGCTGGAAACTGTTTTTT.

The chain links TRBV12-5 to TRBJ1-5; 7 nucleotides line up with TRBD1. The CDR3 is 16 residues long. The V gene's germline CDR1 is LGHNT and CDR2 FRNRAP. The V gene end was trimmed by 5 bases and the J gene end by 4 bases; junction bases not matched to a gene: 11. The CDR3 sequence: CASGLQTGQRNQPQHF. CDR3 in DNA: TGTGCTAGTGGTCTTCAAACGGGACAGAGGAATCAGCCCCAGCATTTT.

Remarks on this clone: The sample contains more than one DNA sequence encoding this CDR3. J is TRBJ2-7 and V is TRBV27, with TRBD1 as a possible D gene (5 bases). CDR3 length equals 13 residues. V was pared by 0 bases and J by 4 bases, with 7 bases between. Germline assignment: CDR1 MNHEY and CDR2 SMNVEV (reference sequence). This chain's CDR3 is CASSLSQGYEQYF. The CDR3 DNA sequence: TGTGCCAGCAGTTTATCGCAGGGTTACGAGCAGTACTTC.

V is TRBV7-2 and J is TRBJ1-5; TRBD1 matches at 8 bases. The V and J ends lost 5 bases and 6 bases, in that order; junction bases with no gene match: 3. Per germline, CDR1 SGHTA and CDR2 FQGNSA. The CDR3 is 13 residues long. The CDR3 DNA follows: TGTGCCAGCAGCCGGACAGGGCCTCAGCCCCAGCATTTT. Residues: CASSRTGPQPQHF.

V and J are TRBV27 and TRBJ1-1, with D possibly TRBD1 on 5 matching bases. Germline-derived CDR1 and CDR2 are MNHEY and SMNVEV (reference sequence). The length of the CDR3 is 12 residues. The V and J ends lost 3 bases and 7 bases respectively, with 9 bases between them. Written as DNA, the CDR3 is TGTGCCAGCAGTTTGGGGGGAGGTGAAGCTTTCTTT. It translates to CASSLGGGEAFF.